This T cell receptor (beta chain) derives from a study of post-analysis software for immune sequencing data. On the study more broadly: Relapsing-remitting, secondary progressive and progressive-relapsing multiple sclerosis courses were included. Study-level results: Normalized Chao1 diversity was significantly reduced in patients versus controls. With F measure, samples from one preparation batch clustered together strongly. Compared with controls, patients had more of about five TRBV segments, including TRBV5-6, TRBV5-1 and TRBV20-1.

The CDR3 has 15 amino acids. Between the trimmed V and J ends, which lost 5 bases and 1 base, there was a span of 12 bases. Germline V lookup: CDR1 LNHNV, CDR2 YYDKDF (reference sequence). Tagging with unique molecular identifiers was a feature of the TCR beta cDNA libraries. Each CDR3 protein gets one entry after TCRdb re-called the PCR reads with MiXCR. Counted here are roughly 870,000 distinct CDR3 sequences, around 53% occurring once; the ten biggest clones make up roughly 4.4%. Comment on this clonotype: Its specificity is unknown.

The sequenced material came from blood. The chain couples TRBV15 to TRBJ2-1; perhaps TRBD2 as D (5 bases). The receptor's source is a girl aged 10 to 17 with multiple sclerosis. The CDR3 spells CATSGSGDSYNEQFF. The CDR3 coding sequence is TGTGCCACCAGCGGGAGCGGCGATTCCTACAATGAGCAGTTCTTC.